This T cell receptor (beta chain) was recovered during a study of CD8 T cells in Susac syndrome. Random hexamers were used to reverse transcribe about 0.5 to 1 ug of RNA. The method of amplification for TCR beta CDR3 was immunoSEQ multiplex PCR, covering 54 Vbeta and 13 Jbeta. MiXCR was run by TCRdb on the immunoSEQ multiplex PCR reads, yielding one entry per CDR3 protein. The data hold approximately 200,000 distinct CDR3 sequences, with approximately 96% observed a single time. The authors sequenced TCR beta from blood CD8+ and CD4+ T cells. The CD8+ and CD4+ T cells were isolated magnetically using a negative isolation approach, whereas the TEMRA cells were enriched by FACS. Germline V gene sequence: CDR1 SGHTA, CDR2 FQGTGA. V trimming: 4 bases; J trimming: 4 bases; junction bases outside the gene matches: 2. The CDR3 totals 14 residues.

The sample was CD4+ T cells from PBMCs. The receptor was isolated from a human donor with multiple sclerosis. This rearrangement joins TRBV7-3 to TRBJ2-1, with 9 positions matching TRBD2. The CDR3 region is CASSSGLAYNEQFF. DNA of the CDR3: TGTGCCAGCAGCTCGGGACTAGCTTACAATGAGCAGTTCTTC.